The next 17 T cell receptor beta chains were all read from a single sample in a study of sequential checkpoint blockade in melanoma. Treatment: randomized to nivolumab then ipilimumab (arm A) or the reverse (arm B). Sequencing was performed with immunoSEQ multiplex PCR; in TCRdb, only in-frame clones are kept and a portion is missing. The sample has around 12,000 clones; approximately 70% are singletons. The sequences come from CD8+ T cells sorted from blood (inferred from file names), collected from a patient given nivolumab and ipilimumab in sequence. The receptors stem from a human donor with melanoma.

Details on this clone: An end of the junction differs from the germline gene, which may be a read error. The gene calls are TRBV13 and TRBJ2-1; possibly TRBD2 for D (6 bases). Per germline, CDR1 PRHDT and CDR2 FYEKMQ (reference sequence). The length of the CDR3 is 15 residues. Here the CDR3 DNA reads TGCGCCAGCAGCCAAGACTTAGCGGCGGGCTATGAGCAGTTCTTC. This sequence encodes CASSQDLAAGYEQFF.

J is TRBJ2-2 and V is TRBV10-3; 7 positions match TRBD1. The V segment lost 10 bases and the J segment 4 bases; nucleotides outside the gene matches: 6. The CDR3 is made up of 13 amino acids. Germline lookup yields CDR1 ENHRY and CDR2 SYGVKD. CDR3 loop: CATETGSTGELFF. The DNA for the CDR3 is TGTGCCACCGAGACAGGGAGCACCGGGGAGCTGTTTTTT.

This clone was counted a few times. The chain has TRBV6-5 and TRBJ2-1; the match to TRBD2 covers 8 bases. Germline trimming cut 2 bases from V and 8 bases from J; bases unmatched to any gene: 8. Looked up from germline, CDR1 is MNHEY and CDR2 is SVGAGI. The CDR3 runs to 15 residues. CDR3 protein: CASSYGVGRGYEQFF. DNA for the CDR3: TGTGCCAGCAGTTACGGAGTCGGGAGGGGATATGAGCAGTTCTTC.

This clone came up a few times. The CDR3 loop reads CASSGSSGGARETQYF. The CDR3 nucleotides are TGTGCCAGCAGCGGATCCTCGGGGGGGGCGAGGGAGACCCAGTACTTC. The V call is TRBV25-1, the J call TRBJ2-5, with 8 bases fitting TRBD2. This CDR3 comprises 16 residues. Germline-derived CDR1 and CDR2 are MGHDK and SYGVNS. After removal of 6 bases from V and 5 bases from J, the junction contained 14 bases not matched to a gene.

V gene TRBV6-6 combines with J gene TRBJ1-2; 9 positions match TRBD1. The CDR3 spans 16 residues. The germline CDR1 and CDR2 sequences are MNHNY and SVGAGI (reference sequence). Trimming removed 1 base from V and 4 bases from J; junction bases left unmatched: 7. The CDR3 sequence is CASSYLFLDRGYGYTF. CDR3 nucleotides: TGTGCCAGCAGTTACTTGTTTCTGGACAGGGGCTATGGCTACACCTTC.

The chain links TRBV9 to TRBJ2-3; a weak D match, TRBD1 (6 bases). The CDR3 totals 13 residues. V was clipped by 4 bases and J by 4 bases, with 10 bases between them. From germline, CDR1 is SGDLS and CDR2 YYNGEE. The CDR3 sequence: CASSQGTPDTQYF. In nucleotides, the CDR3 is TGTGCCAGCAGCCAGGGGACCCCAGATACGCAGTATTTT.

In its sample, this clone was seen a few times. V is TRBV27 and J is TRBJ2-7, with 10 bases fitting TRBD1. The ends lost 5 bases at V and 7 bases at J; junction bases unmatched: 11. The CDR3 has 15 residues. Germline V CDR1 and CDR2: MNHEY, SMNVEV (reference sequence). The CDR3 reads CASSATGTGAWEQYF. The DNA of the CDR3 is TGTGCCAGCAGTGCAACCGGGACAGGGGCCTGGGAGCAGTACTTC.

In its sample, this clone was seen a few times. This chain joins TRBV2 and TRBJ2-1; 10 nucleotides line up with TRBD2. Germline assignment: CDR1 SNHLY and CDR2 FYNNEI. J lost 8 bases, V lost 4 bases, and 8 bases had no gene match. The CDR3 is 15 residues long. Here the CDR3 reads CASSVLAGPPHEQFF. In nucleotides, the CDR3 is TGTGCCAGCAGTGTACTAGCGGGACCGCCCCATGAGCAGTTCTTC.

This clone was counted between two and nine times. J is TRBJ2-1 and V is TRBV5-4; no reliable D call. Per germline, CDR1 SGHNT and CDR2 YYREEE (reference sequence). V lost 2 bases and J 1 base, leaving 4 bases between the germline ends. This CDR3 is built from 13 residues. The DNA of the CDR3 is TGTGCCAGCAGCTTTCAATCCTACAATGAGCAGTTCTTC. Translation: CASSFQSYNEQFF.

This clone was seen a handful of times. The chain carries TRBV19 and TRBJ2-1; TRBD1 is a possible D gene (5 bases). V lost 3 bases and J lost 2, with 11 bases in between. Per germline, CDR1 LNHDA and CDR2 SQIVND (reference sequence). CDR3 length: 15 amino acids. CDR3 sequence reads: CASSIVPGPYNEQFF. The DNA for the CDR3 is TGTGCCAGTAGTATTGTCCCAGGGCCCTACAATGAGCAGTTCTTC.

The chain has TRBV7-9 and TRBJ1-4, with 9 bases lining up with TRBD1. The V gene's germline CDR1 is SEHNR and CDR2 FQNEAQ (reference sequence). This CDR3 is 16 amino acids long. The trim removed 3 bases at V and 6 bases at J, leaving 8 bases unmatched. The CDR3 sequence: CASSLYRGPGDEKLFF. The CDR3 bases are TGTGCCAGCAGCTTGTACAGGGGGCCGGGGGATGAAAAACTGTTTTTT.

The chain uses TRBV13 and TRBJ2-7, with 7 bases aligning to TRBD2. The CDR3 has 15 residues. Germline V gene lookup returns CDR1 PRHDT and CDR2 FYEKMQ (reference sequence). V trimming: 2 bases; J trimming: 0 bases; junction bases outside the gene matches: 4. CDR3 residues: CASSLHGGSSYEQYF. The CDR3 nucleotides are TGTGCCAGCAGCTTACACGGGGGGAGCTCCTACGAGCAGTACTTC.

This clone was recorded only once. This chain uses TRBV15 with TRBJ2-5, with 9 bases fitting TRBD1. The end of the DNA aligns better with TRBJ2-7, so the J call may be wrong. Germline loops: CDR1 LNHNV, CDR2 YYDKDF (reference sequence). This CDR3 region has 14 residues. DNA of the CDR3: TGTGCCACCAGCCCGGGACAGGGTTCCTACGAGCAGTACTTC. Translating gives CATSPGQGSYEQYF.

DNA for the CDR3: TGTGCCAGCAGTGAATGGGGCGCCTCGACAGATACGCAGTATTTT. This codes for CASSEWGASTDTQYF. V gene TRBV6-1 combines with J gene TRBJ2-3; possible D gene TRBD1, 5 bases. The V gene lost 2 bases and the J gene lost 3 bases, with 12 bases spanning the gap. Germline V gene sequence: CDR1 MNHNS, CDR2 SASEGT. This CDR3 spans 15 amino acids.

V and J are TRBV5-1 and TRBJ1-2; 9 positions agree with TRBD1. V lost 3 bases, J lost 6 bases, and 6 bases stayed unmatched. Germline lookup yields CDR1 SGHRS and CDR2 YFSETQ. The CDR3 is 14 amino acids. The DNA for the CDR3 is TGCGCCAGCAGCTCCCCCGGACAGGGGAATGGCTACACCTTC. The encoded protein is CASSSPGQGNGYTF.

This clone was recorded a few times. The chain uses TRBV11-2 and TRBJ2-7; the D gene is possibly TRBD2 (5 bases). Trimming shortened V by 2 bases and J by 7 bases, and 12 bases separated the two germline ends. The CDR3 length is 13 residues. CDR1 and CDR2 from the germline V gene are SGHAT and FQNNGV. The CDR3 is CASSLTRAGEQYF. The CDR3 DNA sequence: TGTGCCAGCAGCTTAACGAGGGCGGGTGAGCAGTACTTC.

The chain combines TRBV5-4 with TRBJ2-5; D ambiguous. V lost 0 bases, J lost 5 bases, and 5 bases lay in between. The germline CDR1 and CDR2 sequences are SGHNT and YYREEE (reference sequence). The CDR3 spans 12 residues. CDR3 coding DNA: TGTGCCAGCAGCTTGGTCCCTGAGACCCAGTACTTC. It is translated as CASSLVPETQYF.